Below, 32 T cell receptor beta chains from the same sample are listed, as sequenced in a study of blood T cell repertoires in COVID-19. Produced via immunoSEQ multiplex PCR; TCRdb's table is partial and in-frame only. This table has 150,000 or so clones, around nine tenths appearing once. The sample was peripheral blood. All receptors derive from a human donor in a cohort sampled during active COVID-19.

The gene calls are TRBV7-9 and TRBJ2-1; tentatively, D is TRBD2 (6 bases). The CDR3 loop spans 14 amino acids. V shed 8 bases and J shed 6 bases, with 17 bases lying between them. From germline, CDR1 is SEHNR and CDR2 FQNEAQ (reference sequence). The CDR3 nucleotides read TGTGCCAGCTTTCCCGGCGGGGTTGGCAATGAGCAGTTCTTC. Translating it yields CASFPGGVGNEQFF.

Of note for this clone: Different DNA sequences within this sample yield the same CDR3. This chain links TRBV9 with TRBJ1-3; D might be TRBD1 (5 bases). The CDR3 has 16 residues. The V gene's germline CDR1 is SGDLS and CDR2 YYNGEE. V was trimmed by 0 bases and J by 0 bases, leaving 10 bases between them. CDR3 sequence: CASSVGGTTSGNTIYF. The CDR3, as DNA: TGTGCCAGCAGCGTAGGGGGGACTACCTCTGGAAACACCATATATTTT.

This clone was seen a single time. This rearrangement joins TRBV6-5 to TRBJ2-7, with a tentative D call TRBD1 (5 bases). Trimming pared 4 bases from V and 0 bases from J, leaving 16 bases between. The germline gives CDR1 MNHEY, CDR2 SVGAGI. CDR3 length: 16 amino acids. The CDR3 nucleotides read TGTGCCAGCAGTTGGGCACAGGCCCACAGCTCCTACGAGCAGTACTTC. Translated: CASSWAQAHSSYEQYF.

V and J are TRBV4-3 and TRBJ2-1; the D gene is possibly TRBD2 (5 bases). Trimming removed 3 bases from V and 0 bases from J, with 12 bases in between. Germline CDR1 reads LGHNA; CDR2 reads YSLEER. This CDR3 has 16 residues. The CDR3, as DNA: TGCGCCAGCAGCCAGATAGCGTTCAGCTCCTACAATGAGCAGTTCTTC. Translating it yields CASSQIAFSSYNEQFF.

The gene calls are TRBV14 and TRBJ1-1; TRBD1 matches at 7 bases. Germline V gene lookup returns CDR1 SGHDN and CDR2 FVKESK. This CDR3 region has 15 residues. The V and J ends lost 4 bases and 1 base, in that order; junction bases with no gene match: 6. The CDR3 loop reads CASSRGTATNTEAFF. The CDR3 nucleotides read TGTGCCAGCAGCCGAGGGACAGCGACGAACACTGAAGCTTTCTTT.

The genes are TRBV15 and TRBJ2-1, with D maybe TRBD2 (5 bases). Trimming removed 0 bases at V and 10 bases at J, with 10 bases between. Per the germline V gene, CDR1 is LNHNV and CDR2 is YYDKDF (reference sequence). This CDR3 is 13 amino acids long. DNA for the CDR3: TGTGCCACCAGCAGAGATCTCCTAGCAGAGCAGTTCTTC. Protein product: CATSRDLLAEQFF.

V is TRBV11-2 and J is TRBJ2-3, with no clear D. This CDR3 has 14 amino acids. The germline V gene has CDR1 SGHAT and CDR2 FQNNGV. Trimming shortened V by 2 bases and J by 0 bases, and 6 bases separated the two germline ends. Written as DNA, the CDR3 is TGTGCCAGCAGCTTATTTGGCAGCACAGATACGCAGTATTTT. This sequence encodes CASSLFGSTDTQYF. The variable domain in full, with the rest retrieved from reference TRBV11-2 and TRBJ2-3, is EAGVAQSPRYKIIEKRQSVAFWCNPISGHATLYWYQQILGQGPKLLIQFQNNGVVDDSQLPKDRFSAERLKGVDSTLKIQPAKLEDSAVYLCASSLFGSTDTQYFGPGTRLTVL.

The rearrangement joins TRBV7-6 to TRBJ2-7; D might be TRBD1 (6 bases). Germline V gene lookup returns CDR1 SGHVS and CDR2 FNYEAQ. This CDR3 is built from 14 residues. Trimming removed 1 base at V and 4 bases at J, with 11 bases between. CDR3 region: CASSLGVRGYEQYF. In nucleotides, the CDR3 is TGTGCCAGCAGCTTAGGAGTCAGGGGATACGAGCAGTACTTC.

This chain uses TRBV10-3 with TRBJ1-1; D perhaps matches TRBD1 (5 bases). V lost 4 bases and J lost 1, with 13 bases in between. The CDR3 sequence is 15 residues long. CDR1 and CDR2 (germline): ENHRY, SYGVKD. CDR3 nucleotide sequence: TGTGCCATCAGTGGGGCAGGGCGGGGGAACACTGAAGCTTTCTTT. Translation: CAISGAGRGNTEAFF.

The rearrangement links TRBV2 to TRBJ1-5; no clear D. CDR1 SNHLY and CDR2 FYNNEI come from the germline V gene. The CDR3 has 14 amino acids. V was clipped by 8 bases and J by 3 bases, with 14 bases between them. CDR3 protein: CASLQRRLNQPQHF. CDR3 nucleotides: TGTGCCAGCCTCCAGCGTAGACTCAATCAGCCCCAGCATTTT. The full variable domain, with the rest looked up from reference TRBV2 and TRBJ1-5, is EPEVTQTPSHQVTQMGQEVILRCVPISNHLYFYWYRQILGQKVEFLVSFYNNEISEKSEIFDDQFSVERPDGSNFTLKIRSTKLEDSAMYFCASLQRRLNQPQHFGDGTRLSIL.

The rearrangement links TRBV11-2 to TRBJ2-7, with 7 nucleotides matching TRBD1. Germline V gene data show CDR1 as SGHAT and CDR2 as FQNNGV. Trimming removed 4 bases from V and 1 base from J; junction bases left unmatched: 7. The CDR3 is 15 residues long. The CDR3 spells CASSSGTVVSYEQYF. The CDR3 DNA reads TGTGCCAGCAGCTCCGGGACAGTTGTATCCTACGAGCAGTACTTC.

The chain couples TRBV28 to TRBJ2-1; 15 nucleotides match TRBD2. V shed 5 bases and J 6 bases; nucleotides not matched to a gene: 17. Per the germline V gene, CDR1 is MDHEN and CDR2 is SYDVKM. The CDR3 has 20 residues. In DNA, the CDR3 is TGTGCCAGCAGTGGGTTTGAGCGTTGGACTAGCGGGAGGGCCTTCAATGAGCAGTTCTTC. It is translated as CASSGFERWTSGRAFNEQFF. The full variable domain, with the rest looked up from reference TRBV28 and TRBJ2-1, is DVKVTQSSRYLVKRTGEKVFLECVQDMDHENMFWYRQDPGLGLRLIYFSYDVKMKEKGDIPEGYSVSREKKERFSLILESASTNQTSMYLCASSGFERWTSGRAFNEQFFGPGTRLTVL.

The CDR3 loop reads CASSLPGLAQSYEQYF. CDR3 coding DNA: TGTGCCAGCAGCCTCCCCGGACTAGCGCAGAGCTACGAGCAGTACTTC. The V call is TRBV7-8, the J call TRBJ2-7; 9 bases are a match to TRBD2. The germline V gene encodes CDR1 SGHVS and CDR2 FQNEAQ. This CDR3 has 16 residues. The J segment lost 3 bases and the V segment lost 5 bases, leaving 11 bases of the junction unmatched.

This chain joins TRBV29-1 and TRBJ1-1; possible D gene TRBD1, 5 bases. Between the trimmed V and J ends, which lost 5 bases and 1 base, there was a span of 11 bases. Germline V gene lookup returns CDR1 SQVTM and CDR2 ANQGSEA. This CDR3 is built from 13 residues. CDR3 loop: CSVRRGGNTEAFF. In DNA, the CDR3 is TGCAGCGTTCGGAGGGGAGGGAACACTGAAGCTTTCTTT.

This chain joins TRBV12-3 or TRBV12-4 and TRBJ2-7; D is uncertain. V gave up 5 bases and J gave up 7 bases, with 12 bases separating them. CDR3 length: 12 residues. DNA for the CDR3: TGTGCCAGCAGTCTAGGAGTCCCGGAGCAGTACTTC. Amino acids: CASSLGVPEQYF.

V and J are TRBV27 and TRBJ2-7; 10 nucleotides match TRBD2. This CDR3 is 12 amino acids long. The trim removed 8 bases at V and 2 bases at J, leaving 0 bases unmatched. Germline V gives CDR1 MNHEY, CDR2 SMNVEV (reference sequence). The CDR3 DNA sequence: TGTGCCAGCGGACTAGCGGCCTACGAGCAGTACTTC. Protein: CASGLAAYEQYF.

V gene TRBV16 combines with J gene TRBJ2-2; no definite D call. The CDR3 has 15 residues. Trimming pared 4 bases from V and 7 bases from J, leaving 16 bases between. Germline CDR1 is KGHSY and CDR2 is FQNENV. The CDR3: CASSREATPSGELFF. The CDR3 DNA reads as TGTGCCAGCAGCCGCGAGGCTACGCCAAGCGGGGAGCTGTTTTTT.

The chain links TRBV30 to TRBJ2-7, with 8 positions matching TRBD1. Trimming removed 7 bases from V and 2 bases from J; junction bases left unmatched: 4. Germline loops: CDR1 GTSNPN, CDR2 SVGIG (reference sequence). The CDR3 contains 12 residues. CDR3 bases: TGTGCCTCGAGACAGGGGACCTACGAGCAGTACTTC. It yields the protein CASRQGTYEQYF.

This sequence joins TRBV30 and TRBJ1-5; 8 bases fit TRBD1. In germline, CDR1 is GTSNPN, CDR2 SVGIG (reference sequence). There are 13 residues in the CDR3. Unmatched junction bases numbered 6, after V lost 5 bases and J lost 6 bases. Here the CDR3 DNA reads TGTGCCTGGGGTGACAGGGGCTCTCAGCCCCAGCATTTT. Residues: CAWGDRGSQPQHF.

The rearrangement links TRBV5-1 to TRBJ1-1; the D is unclear. Germline lookup yields CDR1 SGHRS and CDR2 YFSETQ. This CDR3 is built from 14 residues. V gave up 0 bases and J gave up 2 bases, with 8 bases separating them. The CDR3 reads CASSLDTFNTEAFF. Here the CDR3 DNA reads TGCGCCAGCAGCTTGGACACCTTCAACACTGAAGCTTTCTTT.

The rearrangement links TRBV6-2 or TRBV6-3 to TRBJ2-1; 8 bases align to TRBD2. V lost 3 bases and J lost 3; bases outside the gene matches: 4. CDR3 size: 15 residues. Looked up from germline, CDR1 is MNHEY and CDR2 is SVGEGT. CDR3 DNA: TGTGCCAGCAGTTATGAGCGGGGGATCTACAATGAGCAGTTCTTC. This sequence encodes CASSYERGIYNEQFF.

The gene calls are TRBV7-2 and TRBJ1-1; the match to TRBD1 covers 7 bases. The V and J ends lost 5 bases and 5 bases, in that order; junction bases with no gene match: 11. Germline-derived CDR1 and CDR2 are SGHTA and FQGNSA. The CDR3 is made up of 15 amino acids. This CDR3 is CASSPYRGFWTEAFF. For the CDR3, the DNA is TGTGCCAGCAGCCCCTACAGGGGTTTTTGGACTGAAGCTTTCTTT.

This chain joins TRBV4-3 and TRBJ1-5, with TRBD1 matching over 8 bases. This CDR3 has 15 residues. CDR1 is LGHNA, CDR2 YSLEER, per germline. V dropped 0 bases and J dropped 7; count of bases not matched to a gene: 5. CDR3 loop: CASSQDRTGYQPQHF. The CDR3 DNA reads as TGCGCCAGCAGCCAAGACCGGACAGGGTACCAGCCCCAGCATTTT.

J is TRBJ2-2 and V is TRBV7-3, with 8 bases that match TRBD2. The length of the CDR3 is 16 residues. CDR1 is SGHTA, CDR2 FQGTGA, per germline. Trimming removed 5 bases from V and 5 bases from J; junction bases left unmatched: 10. CDR3 sequence (DNA): TGTGCCAGCAGCCCCCGGACTAGCTTTGGGACCGGGGAGCTGTTTTTT. It codes for CASSPRTSFGTGELFF. Based on the CDR3 plus reference TRBV7-3 and TRBJ2-2, the full variable domain is GAGVSQTPSNKVTEKGKYVELRCDPISGHTALYWYRQSLGQGPEFLIYFQGTGAADDSGLPNDRFFAVRPEGSVSTLKIQRTERGDSAVYLCASSPRTSFGTGELFFGEGSRLTVL.

The V and J genes are TRBV19 and TRBJ2-5; maybe TRBD2 (5 bases). Per the germline V gene, CDR1 is LNHDA and CDR2 is SQIVND (reference sequence). V lost 3 bases to trimming and J lost 0 bases, with 11 bases between them. The CDR3 runs to 15 residues. The chain's CDR3 is CASSMGWRDQETQYF. The CDR3, as DNA: TGTGCCAGTAGTATGGGGTGGCGGGACCAAGAGACCCAGTACTTC.

The rearrangement uses TRBV6-5 and TRBJ2-1; possible D gene TRBD1, 5 bases. This CDR3 has 13 amino acids. The germline gives CDR1 MNHEY, CDR2 SVGAGI. Between the trimmed V and J ends, which lost 4 bases and 6 bases, there was a span of 10 bases. CDR3 nucleotides: TGTGCCAGCAGTTCAGGGTTCCCCAATGAGCAGTTCTTC. Protein product: CASSSGFPNEQFF.

This chain uses TRBV25-1 with TRBJ1-5; tentative D call: TRBD1 (5 bases). The ends were cut back, 1 base at V and 7 bases at J, with 11 bases in the middle. The CDR3 has 14 amino acids. Germline V gives CDR1 MGHDK, CDR2 SYGVNS. CDR3 DNA sequence: TGTGCCAGCAGTGAATTCGGGGGATCCCAGCCCCAGCATTTT. Encoded protein: CASSEFGGSQPQHF.

The chain employs TRBV10-3 and TRBJ1-3; TRBD1 might be the D (6 bases). V gave up 3 bases and J gave up 4 bases, with 22 bases separating them. This CDR3 contains 18 residues. The V gene's germline CDR1 is ENHRY and CDR2 SYGVKD. CDR3 amino acids: CAISEGGQSGAFGNTIYF. Written as DNA, the CDR3 is TGTGCCATCAGTGAAGGGGGGCAGAGCGGGGCGTTCGGAAACACCATATATTTT.

This rearrangement joins TRBV12-3 or TRBV12-4 to TRBJ1-2; maybe TRBD1 (5 bases). V dropped 1 base and J dropped 6 bases, with 9 bases sitting between them. The CDR3 extends over 13 amino acids. CDR3 residues: CASSLGGGDGYTF. The CDR3 DNA reads TGTGCCAGCAGTTTAGGGGGAGGGGATGGCTACACCTTC.

The V gene is TRBV7-9, the J gene TRBJ2-7; TRBD2 matches 9 bases. The V gene end was trimmed by 7 bases and the J gene end by 2 bases; junction bases not matched to a gene: 9. CDR3 size: 15 residues. CDR1 is SEHNR, CDR2 FQNEAQ, per germline (reference sequence). Written as DNA, the CDR3 is TGTGCCAGCACCGAGCTAGCGGGGCTACCCTACGAGCAGTACTTC. It specifies CASTELAGLPYEQYF.

The CDR3 DNA sequence: TGTGCCAGTAGTTCCAAAGACAGGGGAGACTACGAGCAGTACTTC. It translates to CASSSKDRGDYEQYF. V usage is TRBV19 and J usage is TRBJ2-7; 8 nucleotides match TRBD1. Germline CDR1 LNHDA, CDR2 SQIVND (reference sequence). Losses at the gene ends were 5 bases for V and 3 bases for J; bases not matched to a gene: 9. This CDR3 has 15 amino acids.

To note about this clone: Other DNA sequences from this sample encode an identical CDR3 as well. CDR3 sequence reads: CASSQDRRSEQYF. The CDR3 region has the DNA TGCGCCAGCAGCCAAGATCGGCGGAGCGAGCAGTACTTC. The chain carries TRBV4-1 and TRBJ2-7; D is undetermined. This CDR3 has 13 amino acids. Germline V gene data show CDR1 as MGHRA and CDR2 as YSYEKL. V lost 0 bases, J lost 6 bases, and 9 bases lay in between.